The present T cell receptor (beta chain) was sequenced within a study of blood T cell repertoires in COVID-19. The overall study: Samples taken during acute and convalescent COVID-19 were collected in the United States, Italy and Spain.

This clone was picked up a small number of times. The length of the CDR3 is 14 residues. Germline V gene data show CDR1 as MNHEY and CDR2 as SVGEGT. Trimming at V came to 8 bases and at J to 12 bases, leaving 15 bases not matched to a gene. Data came from immunoSEQ multiplex PCR; TCRdb stores just in-frame clones and leaves some out. The repertoire holds 200,000 or so clones, roughly 80% seen once, with 17% in the top ten. This TCR came from a man in his 60s with active or convalescent COVID-19. V and J are TRBV6-2 or TRBV6-3 and TRBJ2-1; 8 bases are a match to TRBD1. The sample comprised peripheral blood. The CDR3 bases are TGTGCCAGCTGCCGGGACAGGCCAATATCGTGGCAGTTCTTC. Protein sequence: CASCRDRPISWQFF.